The source of this T cell receptor beta chain is a study of T-cell memory formation after mild COVID-19 (dated by TCRdb to the early 2020s). Broadly, across the study: TCR sequence clusters from the two donors were found to be largely donor specific. In a couple of donors, T-cell clones that expanded and contracted after mild COVID-19 were tracked by sequencing TCRalpha and TCRbeta repertoires over time. The cohort comprised two young, previously healthy adult volunteers, one female and one male.

This clonotype showed up just a few times. There is no known antigen for this receptor. There are no base qualities to consult, and no much larger clone falls within one base. Ficoll-Paque density gradient centrifugation was used to isolate PBMCs. The full study reports these points: Contracting CD4+ clones turned up mainly in the CM and EM memory subsets, whereas EMRA was where CD8+ clones were enriched. The detection of some responding clones in pre-infection memory suggests that pre-existing cross-reactive memory T cells joined the SARS-CoV-2 response. Whether the second-wave clones peaking on day 37 were SARS-CoV-2 specific was not confirmed. Only two mild cases were covered by the study, and larger cohorts that include severe cases with pre-infection samples were considered necessary. Clones contracting from day 15 to 85 had balanced CD4/CD8 phenotypes, while a second wave expanding from day 15 to 37 was biased towards CD4+.

These reads were obtained on an Illumina NovaSeq 6000. TCRalpha and TCRbeta cDNA libraries were built by 5'RACE with constant-segment primers, adding sample barcodes and unique molecular identifiers. RNA was extracted from every sample with Trizol reagent. Libraries were amplified in two PCR steps, with a second sample barcode and Illumina TruSeq adapters added in the second step. Libraries were sequenced on an Illumina NovaSeq with 2 x 150 bp paired-end reads. The study's own analysis went as follows. With migec v1.2.7, reads were demultiplexed and then collapsed into UMI-guided consensus sequences. Using mixcr v2.1.11, UMI consensuses were aligned to TRA and TRB V and J templates and then assembled into clonotypes. A clonotype was counted as expanded or contracted only when both edgeR and NoisET called the clonotype significant, with the noise models trained on biological replicates. For edgeR calls, a false discovery rate-adjusted p below 0.01 and a log2 fold-change threshold of 1 were applied. As an exploratory analysis of dynamics, PCA with hierarchical clustering was applied to max-normalized trajectories of the 1000 most abundant clonotypes. Each responding clone was given a CD4 or CD8 phenotype based on the CD4+ and CD8+ repertoires, which had been sequenced separately. TCRdb passed the public sequencing reads through fastp at Q25 and MiXCR, retaining productive beta sequences. For every CDR3 protein sequence, its rows merge into one entry that carries the most common genes and DNA. The V and J calls were determined by TCRdb, not by the authors. The sample has about 430,000 distinct CDR3 sequences on record, more than 15% of them singletons. Together, the top ten hold about 22% of the sample.

Material for sequencing was PBMCs or a T cell subset sorted from them (not recorded which). This receptor was taken from a man in his late teens or twenties who had mild COVID-19 (a few samples of this study predate the infection). The sample titles of this study are shuffled in the database, so cell type and time point are left out; the donor was told from shared clones.

The nucleotide sequence is given as TGCGCCAGCAGCGCCGGGACAGGGGCCAACTATGGCTACACCTTC. This is translated as CASSAGTGANYGYTF. The chain links TRBV5-1 with TRBJ1-2, with TRBD1 identical over 10 junction bases. CDR1 is given as SGHRS and CDR2 as YFSETQ, both from the germline V gene. The CDR3 contains 15 residues, cysteine and phenylalanine counted. The retained sequence is limited to the CDR3, 45 bases, with the frame set at the first base. The germline V and J ends show losses of 4 bases and 2 bases respectively, and no gene match explains 5 bases of the junction.